The rows below give T cell receptor beta chains drawn from one sample of a study of shared clonotypes between healthy human individuals. TCRdb's copy holds only in-frame clones and misses some; the assay was immunoSEQ multiplex PCR. This sample yields fewer than 600,000 clones, of which more than 65% are seen a single time; 10% to 15% belongs to the top ten. Source material: PBMCs. The receptor source for this set is a woman between 35 and 50 years old in good health. Some clones in this sample may be carry-over from other donors' samples. Both conserved end residues are part of each CDR3. A D gene is named only where the DNA matches it firmly.

TRBJ1-1,.,TRBV5-5,CASSKPQNTEAFF
TRBJ1-2,TRBD1,TRBV29-1,CSAGDRDVYGYTF
TRBJ1-5,TRBD1,TRBV2,CASSVDRVSRQPQHF
TRBJ2-7,TRBD2,TRBV4-2,CASSQDLGSGRDEQYF
TRBJ1-2,.,TRBV5-6,CASSRGRTYGYTF
TRBJ2-5,.,TRBV2,CASRQEKSVETQYF
TRBJ2-5,.,TRBV2,CASMGPPRAETQYF
TRBJ1-1,.,TRBV15,CATSRDITNTEAFF
TRBJ1-2,TRBD1,TRBV5-1,CASSSLGQEAGYTF
TRBJ1-1,.,TRBV5-1,CASSLVGDNTEAFF
TRBJ2-2,.,TRBV9,CASSVASSGNTGELFF
TRBJ1-3,.,TRBV4-3,CASSQDRGAGNTIYF
TRBJ2-7,TRBD1,TRBV7-8,CASSLNRGPYEQYF
.,.,TRBV30,CAWSPGPRVEQYF
TRBJ2-1,.,TRBV6-4,CASSPETEYNEQFF
TRBJ2-7,.,TRBV6-5,CASSYSGPGDEQYF
TRBJ2-1,.,TRBV7-2,CASSLDRARSYNEQFF
TRBJ2-3,TRBD2,TRBV19,CASSVTSGSTDTQYF
TRBJ2-1,TRBD2,TRBV5-1,CASSLSGRKNEQFF
TRBJ2-1,.,TRBV30,CAWSPSRNEQFF
TRBJ2-2,.,TRBV5-1,CASSLAGLRTGELFF
TRBJ2-7,.,TRBV5-1,CASRADSSYEQYF
TRBJ2-1,.,TRBV28,CASAKAGSSYNEQFF
TRBJ2-1,TRBD2,TRBV30,CAWSPARTSGPISYNEQFF
.,.,TRBV6-5,CARRIGQFAPDEQYF
TRBJ1-3,.,TRBV5-1,CASSLDPSGNTIYF
TRBJ2-5,.,TRBV27,CASSPRAGETQYF
TRBJ2-7,TRBD1,TRBV5-1,CASKRTGTDYEQYF
TRBJ1-2,.,TRBV5-6,CASSFTTNYGYTF
TRBJ2-7,TRBD2,TRBV6-5,CASSYTGLAGTYEQYF
TRBJ1-1,.,TRBV10-3,CAISESSAKSGAHTEAFF
TRBJ1-1,TRBD1,TRBV5-1,CASSPLTGGNTEAFF
TRBJ1-5,.,TRBV4-1,CASSQIYDQPQHF
TRBJ2-1,.,TRBV29-1,CSVQGQDSYNEQFF
TRBJ1-1,.,TRBV9,CASSPGWGFYTEAFF
TRBJ2-5,.,TRBV19,CASSIGGSQETQYF
TRBJ2-7,TRBD2,TRBV28,CASSLSTGTSESYEQYF
TRBJ2-1,TRBD1,TRBV5-1,CASREDRGNIDGNEQFF
TRBJ2-5,.,TRBV7-7,CASSLAGRGETQYF
TRBJ1-2,TRBD1,TRBV13,CASRTGGRGYGYTF
TRBJ1-1,TRBD1,TRBV11-3,CASSLGRGSNSAFF
TRBJ2-5,TRBD2,TRBV5-6,CASSLVGGRRETQYF
TRBJ2-7,TRBD1,TRBV28,CASDSGTGGRDEQYF
TRBJ1-3,TRBD1,TRBV5-1,CASSSGQGIDTIYF
TRBJ1-3,TRBD1,TRBV18,CASSQETGGPGNTIYF
TRBJ2-6,.,TRBV5-5,CASSLVQGSGANVLTF
TRBJ2-1,TRBD2,TRBV7-3,CASSPSGRGNEQFF
TRBJ2-5,.,TRBV7-7,CASSLAGDPETQYF
TRBJ1-2,.,TRBV7-8,CASSQEGYGYTF
TRBJ2-7,.,TRBV4-2,CASSLSHSYEQYF
TRBJ1-1,.,TRBV29-1,CSVERGSGDTEAFF
TRBJ2-2,TRBD2,TRBV5-5,CASSFSGLAGNPTNTGELFF
TRBJ2-2,.,TRBV18,CASSPPGTRNTGELFF
TRBJ2-7,.,TRBV2,CASTPDGAYEQYF
TRBJ1-5,.,TRBV27,CASSLAGGQFRYSNQPQHF
TRBJ2-2,.,TRBV7-3,CASSAQPPGTAGELFF
TRBJ1-5,.,TRBV19,CASSILGGQPQHF